The T cell receptor beta chain described here comes from a study of radiation and T cells in renal cell carcinoma. On this clone: Its antigen is still unknown.

Indicated time point: blood 4 weeks post-SBRT, at nephrectomy. As for treatment: 15 Gy SBRT to primary tumor, nephrectomy 4 weeks later. Nephrectomy followed 15 Gy stereotactic body radiation by 4 weeks. The protocol was immunoSEQ multiplex PCR, while the TCRdb copy is restricted to in-frame clones and leaves out a portion. The sample gives tens of thousands of clones, around four fifths of which show up once; roughly 8.8% is in the top ten. CDR3 length equals 14 residues. The germline V gene encodes CDR1 MDHEN and CDR2 SYDVKM. V dropped 6 bases and J dropped 2; count of bases not matched to a gene: 7. Study-level points and caveats: Top tumor clonotypes rose in blood 2 weeks post-radiation, then contracted. Pretreatment tumor biopsies were lacking, so baseline clonotypes are unknown.

The chain joins TRBV28 to TRBJ2-7; 7 bases are shared with TRBD1. This receptor was identified in a man over 45 with renal cell carcinoma. The sequencing used blood, collected from a patient whose treatment included radiotherapy and nephrectomy. The CDR3 coding sequence is TGTGCCAGCAGGCTGACAGGGAAACCCTACGAGCAGTACTTC. This gives the protein CASRLTGKPYEQYF.